These T cell receptor beta chains were read from a single sample in a study of blood T cell repertoires in COVID-19. Sequencing used immunoSEQ multiplex PCR; TCRdb keeps in-frame clones, though not all of them. The sample holds around 190,000 clones, roughly 83% seen once. Specimen: PBMCs or T cells enriched from blood (not recorded which). These receptors came from a woman aged 25 to 39 who had recovered from COVID-19. Each CDR3 is given with its conserved first and last residue. The D gene is left open where the match is weak. A clone size is listed for some rows: how often the clone was seen (once, few, many), or a class if it is expanded.

J	D	size	V	CDR3	DNA
TRBJ1-2	TRBD1	few	TRBV27	CASSFWGQGDYGYTF	TGTGCCAGCAGTTTTTGGGGACAGGGGGACTATGGCTACACCTTC
TRBJ1-1	-	-	TRBV24-1	CATSETGRGTEAFF	TGTGCCACCAGTGAGACAGGACGGGGCACTGAAGCTTTCTTT
TRBJ2-5	-	-	TRBV4-1	CASSQDLVRAEWQETQYF	TGCGCCAGCAGCCAAGATCTTGTGCGGGCCGAATGGCAAGAGACCCAGTACTTC
TRBJ1-6	TRBD1	-	TRBV7-2	CASSTDRGNLNSPLHF	TGTGCCAGCAGCACCGACAGGGGAAACCTTAATTCACCCCTCCACTTT
TRBJ1-1	-	-	TRBV28	CASSSPGGRVFEAFF	TGTGCCAGCAGTTCCCCCGGCGGCAGGGTTTTTGAAGCTTTCTTT
TRBJ2-4	-	few	TRBV7-2	CASSFRGIAKNIQYF	TGTGCCAGCAGCTTTAGGGGGATTGCCAAAAACATTCAGTACTTC
TRBJ2-3	-	once	TRBV15	CATSPEDRDTQYF	TGTGCCACCAGCCCGGAGGATCGTGATACGCAGTATTTT
TRBJ2-3	TRBD2	-	TRBV2	CATTSGRTDTQYF	TGTGCCACCACTAGCGGGAGGACAGATACGCAGTATTTT
TRBJ2-1	TRBD2	-	TRBV10-1	CASSESKGGEWGIGEQFF	TGCGCCAGCAGTGAGTCGAAGGGAGGGGAGTGGGGCATTGGTGAGCAGTTCTTC
TRBJ1-4	-	-	TRBV10-3	CATRREPNEKLFF	TGTGCCACCAGACGGGAGCCTAATGAAAAACTGTTTTTT
TRBJ2-3	TRBD2	-	TRBV5-5	CASSPPTSGGGTDTQYF	TGTGCCAGCAGCCCGCCGACTAGCGGGGGTGGCACAGATACGCAGTATTTT
TRBJ2-1	-	-	TRBV5-5	CASSLAPGVKANEQFF	TGTGCCAGCAGCTTGGCGCCGGGAGTAAAAGCCAATGAGCAGTTCTTC
TRBJ1-2	-	-	TRBV3-1/TRBV3-2	CASKGGFYGYTF	TGTGCCAGTAAGGGGGGGTTCTATGGCTACACCTTC
TRBJ1-1	-	-	TRBV28	CASTPVWGIVTEAFF	TGTGCCAGCACCCCGGTTTGGGGCATCGTGACTGAAGCTTTCTTT
TRBJ2-7	TRBD1	-	TRBV28	CASSYHRGLSYEQYF	TGTGCCAGCAGTTATCACAGGGGGCTTTCCTACGAGCAGTACTTC
TRBJ1-5	TRBD1	-	TRBV2	CASRVGWDRGAGTSNQPQHF	TGTGCCAGCCGGGTAGGATGGGACAGGGGGGCGGGCACTAGCAATCAGCCCCAGCATTTT
TRBJ1-5	-	-	TRBV28	CASRIGGADNQPQHF	TGTGCCAGCAGGATAGGGGGGGCAGACAATCAGCCCCAGCATTTT
TRBJ2-1	-	-	TRBV6-5	CASSPPFSYNEQFF	TGTGCCAGCAGCCCCCCCTTCTCCTACAATGAGCAGTTCTTC
TRBJ2-4	TRBD1	-	TRBV24-1	CATSEGTGVAKNIQYF	TGTGCCACCAGTGAAGGGACAGGGGTTGCCAAAAACATTCAGTACTTC
TRBJ2-5	TRBD2	-	TRBV5-6	CASSSLGGQETQYF	TGTGCCAGCAGCTCATTGGGGGGGCAAGAGACCCAGTACTTC
TRBJ2-7	TRBD1	few	TRBV9	CASSPRDSRYEQYF	TGTGCCAGCAGCCCTCGGGACAGCCGCTACGAGCAGTACTTC
TRBJ2-5	TRBD1	few	TRBV11-2	CASSPNRGQGYF	TGTGCCAGCAGCCCTAACAGGGGGCAGGGGTACTTC
TRBJ2-5	TRBD2	-	TRBV18	CASSPLPTGTSEKETQYF	TGTGCCAGCTCACCACTCCCAACGGGGACTAGTGAAAAAGAGACCCAGTACTTC
TRBJ1-2	-	-	TRBV11-2	CASSPQGNYGYTF	TGTGCCAGCAGCCCCCAGGGGAACTATGGCTACACCTTC
TRBJ1-4	TRBD1	-	TRBV19	CASSIMTGSREKLFF	TGTGCCAGTAGTATCATGACAGGGTCGCGTGAAAAACTGTTTTTT
TRBJ2-5	-	-	TRBV7-2	CASTGTGRETQYF	TGTGCCAGCACCGGGACTGGGAGGGAGACCCAGTACTTC
TRBJ1-2	-	-	TRBV27	CASSLIGGFDGYTF	TGTGCCAGCAGTTTAATAGGGGGATTTGATGGCTACACCTTC
TRBJ1-1	TRBD1	-	TRBV7-2	CASSWSQTGTGPQPTEAFF	TGTGCCAGCAGCTGGTCCCAGACAGGGACTGGCCCTCAACCCACTGAAGCTTTCTTT
TRBJ1-1	-	once	TRBV5-4	CASSLERVNEAFF	TGTGCCAGCAGCTTGGAACGGGTGAATGAAGCTTTCTTT
TRBJ2-1	-	-	TRBV9	CASSVAGGEGNEQFF	TGTGCCAGCAGCGTAGCCGGGGGAGAGGGCAATGAGCAGTTCTTC
TRBJ2-7	TRBD1	-	TRBV19	CASSMGTGTYEQYF	TGTGCCAGTAGTATGGGGACAGGGACATACGAGCAGTACTTC
TRBJ2-1	TRBD1	-	TRBV5-1	CASYPGQGSYEQFF	TGCGCCAGCTATCCGGGACAGGGGTCCTATGAGCAGTTCTTC
TRBJ2-7	TRBD2	-	TRBV15	CATSREGTGGRYEQYF	TGTGCCACCAGCAGAGAGGGGACGGGAGGGCGGTACGAGCAGTACTTC
TRBJ1-2	-	-	TRBV4-1	CASSQGSGSYGYTF	TGCGCCAGCAGCCAAGGGTCGGGTAGCTATGGCTACACCTTC
TRBJ2-5	-	-	TRBV12-3/TRBV12-4	CASSFGEMETQYF	TGTGCCAGCAGTTTTGGGGAGATGGAGACCCAGTACTTC
TRBJ1-2	TRBD1	-	TRBV10-3	CAISEQGGGYGYTF	TGTGCCATCAGCGAACAGGGGGGAGGGTATGGCTACACCTTC
TRBJ1-1	-	-	TRBV7-6	CASSPSGGRAEAFF	TGTGCCAGCAGCCCCTCGGGGGGTCGCGCTGAAGCTTTCTTT
TRBJ1-5	-	once	TRBV6-2/TRBV6-3	CASSYDPWGGAVINQPQHF	TGTGCCAGCAGTTATGATCCCTGGGGGGGCGCCGTGATAAATCAGCCCCAGCATTTT
TRBJ1-6	-	-	TRBV2	CASSELWGRHLHF	TGTGCCAGCAGTGAACTGTGGGGCCGACACCTCCACTTT
TRBJ2-6	TRBD1	-	TRBV5-1	CASGSGDRGTGANVLTF	TGCGCCAGCGGATCTGGGGACAGGGGGACTGGGGCCAACGTCCTGACTTTC
TRBJ2-2	-	many	TRBV30	CGQGGPEGNTGELFF	TGTGGTCAGGGCGGCCCGGAAGGGAACACCGGGGAGCTGTTTTTT
TRBJ1-5	TRBD1	-	TRBV7-7	CASSPPGQGDFALEDNQPQHF	TGTGCTAGCAGCCCTCCGGGACAGGGGGATTTTGCCCTTGAGGACAATCAGCCCCAGCATTTT
TRBJ2-5	-	-	TRBV28	CASSTVQSTQYF	TGTGCCAGCAGCACAGTCCAAAGCACCCAGTACTTC
TRBJ2-4	TRBD1	-	TRBV6-5	CASSSGQGLIQYF	TGTGCCAGCAGTTCAGGACAGGGGCTCATTCAGTACTTC
TRBJ2-6	TRBD2	-	TRBV24-1	CATSEGRATWANVLTF	TGTGCCACCAGTGAAGGGAGGGCCACCTGGGCCAACGTCCTGACTTTC
TRBJ2-7	-	-	TRBV2	CASSEPIRYEQYF	TGTGCCAGCAGTGAGCCTATACGTTACGAGCAGTACTTC
TRBJ1-2	TRBD1	-	TRBV7-9	CASSPGTGTSYGYTF	TGTGCCAGCAGCCCCGGGACAGGGACATCCTATGGCTACACCTTC
TRBJ1-4	-	-	TRBV19	CASSIRLPKPNEKLFF	TGTGCCAGTAGTATTCGACTCCCGAAACCGAATGAAAAACTGTTTTTT
TRBJ1-6	-	-	TRBV3-1/TRBV3-2	CASSSARSNSPLHF	TGTGCCAGCAGCTCAGCGAGGAGTAATTCACCCCTCCACTTT
TRBJ1-1	-	once	TRBV5-1	CASSLEAGKEAFF	TGCGCCAGCAGCTTGGAGGCAGGAAAGGAAGCTTTCTTT
TRBJ2-7	TRBD1	-	TRBV28	CASSLGGGQGGYEQYF	TGTGCCAGCAGTTTAGGGGGGGGACAGGGAGGCTACGAGCAGTACTTC
TRBJ1-4	-	-	TRBV28	CASSLWDLGGEKLFF	TGTGCCAGCAGTTTATGGGACTTAGGCGGTGAAAAACTGTTTTTT
TRBJ1-2	-	-	TRBV29-1	CSVLGVTHGYTF	TGCAGCGTGCTTGGAGTAACCCACGGCTACACCTTC
TRBJ2-2	-	-	TRBV5-1	CASSSRTSGELFF	TGCGCCAGCAGCTCCAGGACAAGCGGGGAGCTGTTTTTT